Each of the 16 T cell receptor beta chains below was sequenced from the same sample in a study of beta chain features in type 1 diabetes. Isolated RNA was reverse transcribed in full, so expressed TCRB transcripts were sequenced. Profiling relied on immunoSEQ multiplex PCR, and the TCRdb table lists in-frame clones only, not all of them. This table has 300,000 to 350,000 clones, about 19% appearing once. Sequencing used naive CD4+ T cells from blood. The receptors were gathered from a woman aged 18-35 years in good health.

This clone was picked up a small number of times. The chain employs TRBV4-2 and TRBJ1-3; D unclear. The V gene's germline CDR1 is LGHNA and CDR2 YNFKEQ. The CDR3 covers 16 residues. V dropped 3 bases and J dropped 0 bases, with 12 bases sitting between them. CDR3 region: CASSHLGRGSGNTIYF. CDR3 sequence (DNA): TGTGCCAGCAGCCACCTAGGACGGGGCTCTGGAAACACCATATATTTT.

The genes are TRBV7-8 and TRBJ2-5; 7 nucleotides line up with TRBD1. V shed 5 bases and J 5 bases; nucleotides not matched to a gene: 8. The CDR3 extends over 14 amino acids. Per germline, CDR1 SGHVS and CDR2 FQNEAQ. Written as DNA, the CDR3 is TGTGCCAGCAGCAATCGACAGGGCCGGGAGACCCAGTACTTC. Encoded protein: CASSNRQGRETQYF.

This clone has a handful of counts. V is TRBV14 and J is TRBJ1-4, with D maybe TRBD1 (6 bases). Looked up from germline, CDR1 is SGHDN and CDR2 is FVKESK. There are 16 residues in the CDR3. With 3 bases removed from V and 0 bases from J, the gap between germline ends came to 11 bases. CDR3 in amino acids: CASSQTPGATNEKLFF. For the CDR3, the DNA is TGTGCCAGCAGCCAGACCCCAGGGGCAACTAATGAAAAACTGTTTTTT.

This clone was seen a handful of times. The chain links TRBV7-9 to TRBJ2-5; TRBD1 might be the D (6 bases). This CDR3 comprises 11 residues. Germline-derived CDR1 and CDR2 are SEHNR and FQNEAQ (reference sequence). Trimming removed 11 bases from V and 5 bases from J, with 12 bases in between. CDR3 sequence reads: CALQGWETQYF. As DNA, the CDR3 is TGTGCCTTACAGGGATGGGAGACCCAGTACTTC.

In nucleotides, the CDR3 is TGCAGCGCCGCTCCCGGGACTAGCGGGTCAAGAGTTTCCCAGTACTTC. This gives the protein CSAAPGTSGSRVSQYF. This chain uses TRBV29-1 with TRBJ2-5; TRBD2 matches at 12 bases. J was trimmed by 9 bases and V by 7 bases; bases with no gene match: 18. This CDR3 contains 16 residues. Germline lookup yields CDR1 SQVTM and CDR2 ANQGSEA.

This clone has just a few counts. This chain's CDR3 is CASRRNYRTTAFF. The CDR3 DNA reads as TGTGCCAGCCGGAGAAATTATCGTACGACCGCGTTCTTC. This chain joins TRBV27 and TRBJ2-1; D is undetermined. The CDR3 covers 13 residues. Germline V gives CDR1 MNHEY, CDR2 SMNVEV (reference sequence). V gave up 8 bases and J gave up 15 bases, with 23 bases separating them.

V and J are TRBV18 and TRBJ2-5; 11 bases align to TRBD1. V lost 6 bases and J lost 5; bases outside the gene matches: 8. Germline V gene data show CDR1 as KGHSH and CDR2 as LQKENI. CDR3 length: 15 amino acids. The DNA for the CDR3 is TGTGCCAGCTCCCGCGGACAGGGGGCTCGGGAGACCCAGTACTTC. It encodes CASSRGQGARETQYF.

This clone has just a few counts. CDR3: CASSVLAGFNEQFF. CDR3 bases: TGTGCCAGCAGCGTTCTAGCGGGGTTCAATGAGCAGTTCTTC. The chain joins TRBV9 to TRBJ2-1, with 9 bases matching TRBD2. The V gene's germline CDR1 is SGDLS and CDR2 YYNGEE. This CDR3 comprises 14 residues. After removal of 2 bases from V and 6 bases from J, the junction contained 3 bases not matched to a gene.

This clone was detected a few times. This chain links TRBV19 with TRBJ2-5, with D tentatively TRBD1 (6 bases). The germline V gene encodes CDR1 LNHDA and CDR2 SQIVND (reference sequence). This CDR3 spans 14 amino acids. V lost 7 bases and J lost 5, with 17 bases in between. As DNA, the CDR3 is TGTGCCAGTACCCCCTCACAGGGCTTGGAGACCCAGTACTTC. Its translation is CASTPSQGLETQYF.

To note about this clone: The sample holds other DNA sequences that translate to the same CDR3. The chain recombines TRBV30 with TRBJ2-1, with unresolved D. From germline, CDR1 is GTSNPN and CDR2 SVGIG (reference sequence). V lost 2 bases and J lost 3, with 5 bases in between. The CDR3 extends over 12 amino acids. In DNA form, the CDR3 reads TGTGCCTGGAGTAGAGGCTACAATGAGCAGTTCTTC. Protein sequence: CAWSRGYNEQFF.

The CDR3 coding sequence is TGTGCCAGCAGTTCCATAGCCACTGAAGCTTTCTTT. As protein: CASSSIATEAFF. The rearrangement links TRBV28 to TRBJ1-1; D is undetermined. The germline gives CDR1 MDHEN, CDR2 SYDVKM. The CDR3 runs 12 residues. With 4 bases removed from V and 4 bases from J, the gap between germline ends came to 7 bases.

This clone was detected once. The chain employs TRBV11-1 and TRBJ2-5; 9 bases fit TRBD2. V lost 3 bases to trimming and J lost 4 bases; unmatched junction nucleotides: 3. CDR1 SGHAT and CDR2 FQDESV come from the germline V gene (reference sequence). The CDR3 length is 14 residues. CDR3 region: CASSFAGGRETQYF. The DNA for the CDR3 is TGTGCCAGCAGCTTCGCGGGAGGGAGAGAGACCCAGTACTTC.

This rearrangement joins TRBV9 to TRBJ1-6, with D perhaps TRBD1 (6 bases). The CDR3 is 14 residues long. CDR1 and CDR2 (germline): SGDLS, YYNGEE. The ends were cut back, 7 bases at V and 7 bases at J, with 15 bases in the middle. CDR3: CASGGRGANSPLHF. The CDR3 DNA reads as TGTGCCAGCGGGGGACGGGGGGCAAATTCACCCCTCCACTTT.

The chain employs TRBV27 and TRBJ2-6; 7 bases fit TRBD2. V shed 5 bases and J 3 bases; nucleotides not matched to a gene: 10. This CDR3 contains 17 residues. CDR1 is MNHEY and CDR2 is SMNVEV in the germline V gene (reference sequence). The CDR3 loop reads CASSTWGGVVGANVLTF. The CDR3 bases are TGTGCCAGCAGTACCTGGGGGGGGGTAGTTGGGGCCAACGTCCTGACTTTC.

In this sample, this clone turned up a few times. The V call is TRBV18, the J call TRBJ2-5, with TRBD2 matching over 7 bases. The trim removed 4 bases at V and 1 base at J, leaving 6 bases unmatched. CDR1 and CDR2 from the germline V gene are KGHSH and LQKENI. CDR3 length: 15 amino acids. The CDR3 sequence is CASSRSSGSQETQYF. Written as DNA, the CDR3 is TGTGCCAGCTCACGTTCTAGCGGATCCCAAGAGACCCAGTACTTC.

This clone was found a few times. V is TRBV7-2 and J is TRBJ2-7; 11 bases are a match to TRBD2. Per germline, CDR1 SGHTA and CDR2 FQGNSA. The CDR3 loop spans 15 amino acids. J was trimmed by 4 bases and V by 3 bases; bases with no gene match: 5. The CDR3 coding sequence is TGTGCCAGCAGCTTTCGACTAGCGGGGAATTACGAGCAGTACTTC. It translates to CASSFRLAGNYEQYF.